The 8 T cell receptor beta chains in this list originate from one sample, sequenced in a study of T cell repertoires in cytomegalovirus infection (dated by TCRdb to about 2019). According to the study, the label for this sample's treatment or condition signals: in vitro stimulation with specific CMV peptide epitopes to enrich CMV-specific T cells. Data came from an Illumina HiSeq 1500. TCRdb redid the processing of the public reads, applying fastp at Q25 and MiXCR, and retained in-frame beta chains. Rows with a matching CDR3 protein are joined into one entry that keeps the most common DNA and genes. This sample is represented by approximately 990,000 distinct CDR3 sequences; 25% to 40% of them were singletons. The ten largest clones take up roughly an eighth of the sample. For these TCRs, the target antigens are not known. Sequences were derived from cultured CD8+ T cells from PBMCs, sampled from culture after CMV antigen stimulation. These receptors all come from a human donor in good health (CMV status not recorded). Some clones in this sample may be carry-over from other donors' samples.

In this sample, this clonotype turned up once. The chain employs TRBV19 and TRBJ1-3; perhaps TRBD1 as D (5 bases). This CDR3 comprises 15 residues. Germline V lookup: CDR1 LNHDA, CDR2 SQIVND (reference sequence). The ends were cut back, 4 bases at V and 7 bases at J, with 17 bases in the middle. CDR3: CASSTGTAKENTIYF. The CDR3 DNA is TGTGCCAGTAGTACTGGGACGGCTAAGGAGAACACCATATATTTT.

This clonotype turned up a few times. The J gene is TRBJ2-2, the V gene TRBV7-6, with D maybe TRBD1 (6 bases). V shed 4 bases and J shed 2 bases, with 11 bases lying between them. The CDR3 is 15 amino acids. Per the germline V gene, CDR1 is SGHVS and CDR2 is FNYEAQ. CDR3 residues: CASSSTGFNTGELFF. The CDR3 nucleotides are TGTGCCAGCAGCTCAACAGGGTTTAACACCGGGGAGCTGTTTTTT.

This clonotype has only a few counts. The V and J genes are TRBV4-2 and TRBJ2-2; no clear D. Trimming pared 0 bases from V and 10 bases from J, leaving 12 bases between. Germline V gene lookup returns CDR1 LGHNA and CDR2 YNFKEQ. CDR3 size: 14 residues. CDR3 amino acids: CASSQDSPWEELFF. The CDR3 DNA sequence: TGTGCCAGCAGCCAAGATAGCCCGTGGGAGGAGCTGTTTTTT.

The J gene is TRBJ1-3, the V gene TRBV5-1; TRBD1 aligns across 7 bases. Trimming cost V 4 bases and J 0 bases; bases outside gene matches: 16. The V gene's germline CDR1 is SGHRS and CDR2 YFSETQ. The CDR3 spans 19 residues. CDR3: CASSPDRRTGVGSGNTIYF. The CDR3 DNA is TGCGCCAGCAGCCCCGACCGAAGGACAGGCGTCGGCTCTGGAAACACCATATATTTT.

The CDR3 DNA reads as TGTGCCAGCAGTGAAGGGGTGGCTAGGGGAGAGACCCAGTACTTC. Amino acids: CASSEGVARGETQYF. The V call is TRBV6-1, the J call TRBJ2-5, with D possibly matching TRBD1 (5 bases). V lost 1 base, J lost 4 bases, and 13 bases lay in between. The germline V gene encodes CDR1 MNHNS and CDR2 SASEGT. The CDR3 contains 15 residues.

A few counts support this clonotype. The chain recombines TRBV7-9 with TRBJ2-5; 8 nucleotides agree with TRBD1. Germline V lookup: CDR1 SEHNR, CDR2 FQNEAQ (reference sequence). CDR3 length equals 15 residues. V was clipped by 3 bases and J by 5 bases; unmatched bases: 8. CDR3 in amino acids: CASSLSGGDWETQYF. CDR3 nucleotide sequence: TGTGCCAGCAGCTTGTCAGGGGGCGATTGGGAGACCCAGTACTTC.

This clonotype was seen repeatedly, ten times or more. The chain joins TRBV7-2 to TRBJ1-1; TRBD1 aligns across 8 bases. V lost 2 bases, J lost 5 bases, and 19 bases stayed unmatched. Germline loops: CDR1 SGHTA, CDR2 FQGNSA. The CDR3 sequence is 19 residues long. Here the CDR3 DNA reads TGTGCCAGCAGCTTAACCGGCAATTACAGGGGGGGGGATCGGACTGAAGCTTTCTTT. Translation: CASSLTGNYRGGDRTEAFF.

The sample holds a few counts of this clonotype. The V call is TRBV6-5, the J call TRBJ1-1; TRBD1 aligns across 11 bases. From germline, CDR1 is MNHEY and CDR2 SVGAGI. Trimming removed 2 bases from V and 1 base from J; junction bases left unmatched: 0. The CDR3 runs to 15 residues. In DNA, the CDR3 is TGTGCCAGCAGTTACGGACAGGGGGCGAACACTGAAGCTTTCTTT. Translated: CASSYGQGANTEAFF.